This entry describes one T cell receptor beta chain. The antigen remains undetermined. Time point specified: blood 4 weeks post-SBRT, at nephrectomy. Treatment specified: 15 Gy SBRT to primary tumor, nephrectomy 4 weeks later. Nephrectomy followed 15 Gy stereotactic body radiation by 4 weeks. After SBRT, blood was collected at 2 and 4 weeks, plus baseline. This renal cell carcinoma was of the clear cell type. The repertoire was sequenced with immunoSEQ multiplex PCR; TCRdb's copy has only in-frame clones and lacks some. This sample carries about 100,000 clones, roughly 84% of them seen once, and the ten largest clones take more than 7%. The sample originates from a study of radiation and T cells in renal cell carcinoma. Findings and limits, study-wide: In blood, top tumor clones expanded by 2 weeks, shrinking by 4.

Germline CDR1 is MNHEY and CDR2 is SMNVEV (reference sequence). V lost 6 bases, J lost 1 base, and 10 bases lay in between. This CDR3 region has 13 residues. The receptor comes from a man in his 60s with renal cell carcinoma. The J gene is TRBJ2-7, the V gene TRBV27; D may be TRBD1 (6 bases). The input for sequencing was blood, taken from a patient whose treatment included radiotherapy and nephrectomy. CDR3 bases: TGTGCCAGCAGCTACAGGGAATCCTACGAGCAGTACTTC. Its translation is CASSYRESYEQYF.